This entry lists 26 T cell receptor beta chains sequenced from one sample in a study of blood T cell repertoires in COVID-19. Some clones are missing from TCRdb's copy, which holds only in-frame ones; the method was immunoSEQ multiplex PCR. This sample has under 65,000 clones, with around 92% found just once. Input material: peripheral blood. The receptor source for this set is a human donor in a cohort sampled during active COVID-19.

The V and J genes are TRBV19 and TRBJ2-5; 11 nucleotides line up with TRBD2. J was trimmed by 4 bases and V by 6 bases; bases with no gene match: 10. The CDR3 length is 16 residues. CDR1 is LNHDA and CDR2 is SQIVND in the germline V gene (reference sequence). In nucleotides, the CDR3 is TGTGCCAGTAGCGCGCCATATAGCGGGGGGGGAGAGACCCAGTACTTC. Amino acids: CASSAPYSGGGETQYF.

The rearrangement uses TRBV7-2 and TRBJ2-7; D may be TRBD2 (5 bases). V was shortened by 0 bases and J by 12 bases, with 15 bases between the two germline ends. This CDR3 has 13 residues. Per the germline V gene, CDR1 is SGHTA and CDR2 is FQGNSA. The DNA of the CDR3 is TGTGCCAGCAGCTTAGCGGGAGCGCCCCAACCGTACTTC. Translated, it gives CASSLAGAPQPYF.

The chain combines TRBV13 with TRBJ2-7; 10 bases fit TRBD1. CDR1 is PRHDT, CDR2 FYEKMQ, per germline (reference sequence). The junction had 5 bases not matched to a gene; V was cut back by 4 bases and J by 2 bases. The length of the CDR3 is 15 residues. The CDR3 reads CASSSGQGGTYEQYF. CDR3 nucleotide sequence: TGTGCCAGCAGCTCTGGACAGGGGGGGACCTACGAGCAGTACTTC.

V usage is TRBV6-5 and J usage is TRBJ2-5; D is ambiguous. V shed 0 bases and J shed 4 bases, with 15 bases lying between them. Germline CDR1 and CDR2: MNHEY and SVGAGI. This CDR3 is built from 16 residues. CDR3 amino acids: CASSYSTATTRETQYF. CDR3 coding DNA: TGTGCCAGCAGTTACTCAACAGCCACGACCCGAGAGACCCAGTACTTC.

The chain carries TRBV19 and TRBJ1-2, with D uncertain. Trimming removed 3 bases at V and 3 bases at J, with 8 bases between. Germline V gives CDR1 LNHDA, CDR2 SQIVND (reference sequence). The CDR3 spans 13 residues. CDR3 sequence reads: CASSMGADYGYTF. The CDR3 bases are TGTGCCAGTAGTATGGGCGCAGACTATGGCTACACCTTC.

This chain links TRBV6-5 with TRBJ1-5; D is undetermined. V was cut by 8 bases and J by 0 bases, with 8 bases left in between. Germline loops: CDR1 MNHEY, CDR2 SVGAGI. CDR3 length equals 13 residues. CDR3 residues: CASDINSNQPQHF. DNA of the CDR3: TGTGCCAGCGACATTAATAGCAATCAGCCCCAGCATTTT.

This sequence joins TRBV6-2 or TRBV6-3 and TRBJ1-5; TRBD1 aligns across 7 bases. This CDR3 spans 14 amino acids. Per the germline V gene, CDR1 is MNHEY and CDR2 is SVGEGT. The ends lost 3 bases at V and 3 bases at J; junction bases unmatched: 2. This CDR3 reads CASSYRGHNQPQHF. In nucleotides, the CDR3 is TGTGCCAGCAGTTATAGGGGGCACAATCAGCCCCAGCATTTT.

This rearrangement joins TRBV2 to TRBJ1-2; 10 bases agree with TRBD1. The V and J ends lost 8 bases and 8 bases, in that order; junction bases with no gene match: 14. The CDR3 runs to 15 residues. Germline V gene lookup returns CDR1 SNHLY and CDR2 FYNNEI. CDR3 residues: CASRSDRGSGRGYTF. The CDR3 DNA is TGTGCCAGCCGCTCGGACAGGGGGTCAGGGCGAGGCTACACCTTC.

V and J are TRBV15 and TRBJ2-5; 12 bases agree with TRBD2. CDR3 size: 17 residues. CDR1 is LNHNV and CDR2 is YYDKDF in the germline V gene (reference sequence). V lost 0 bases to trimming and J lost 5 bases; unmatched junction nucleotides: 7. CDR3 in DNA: TGTGCCACCAGCAGAGAAGTACGGCTAGCGGGAGGGGAGACCCAGTACTTC. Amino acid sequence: CATSREVRLAGGETQYF.

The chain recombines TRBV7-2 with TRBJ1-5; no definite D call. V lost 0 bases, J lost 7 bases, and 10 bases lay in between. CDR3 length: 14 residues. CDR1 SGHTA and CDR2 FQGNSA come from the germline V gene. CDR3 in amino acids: CASSLALGRQPQHF. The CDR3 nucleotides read TGTGCCAGCAGCTTAGCGCTGGGGAGGCAGCCCCAGCATTTT. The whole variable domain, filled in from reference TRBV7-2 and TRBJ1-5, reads GAGVSQSPSNKVTEKGKDVELRCDPISGHTALYWYRQSLGQGLEFLIYFQGNSAPDKSGLPSDRFSAERTGGSVSTLTIQRTQQEDSAVYLCASSLALGRQPQHFGDGTRLSIL.

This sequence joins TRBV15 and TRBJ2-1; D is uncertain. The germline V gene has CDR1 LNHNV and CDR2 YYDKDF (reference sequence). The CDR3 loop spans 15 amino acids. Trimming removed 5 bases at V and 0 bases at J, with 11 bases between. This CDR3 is CATSPTRSSYNEQFF. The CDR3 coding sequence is TGTGCCACCAGCCCGACCCGGAGCTCCTACAATGAGCAGTTCTTC.

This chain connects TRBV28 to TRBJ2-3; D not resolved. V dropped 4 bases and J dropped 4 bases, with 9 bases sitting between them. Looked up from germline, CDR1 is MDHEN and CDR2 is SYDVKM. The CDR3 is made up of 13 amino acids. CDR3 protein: CASSSPQADTQYF. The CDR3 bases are TGTGCCAGCAGTTCCCCTCAGGCAGATACGCAGTATTTT.

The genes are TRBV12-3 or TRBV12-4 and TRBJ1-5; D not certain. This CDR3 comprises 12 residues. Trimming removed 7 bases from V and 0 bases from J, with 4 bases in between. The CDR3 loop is CASTNSNQPQHF. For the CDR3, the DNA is TGTGCCAGCACCAATAGCAATCAGCCCCAGCATTTT.

For the CDR3, the DNA is TGTGCCAGCAGCACTAGGGTAGGGAATTCACCCCTCCACTTT. This codes for CASSTRVGNSPLHF. The chain uses TRBV3-1 (or the pseudogene TRBV3-2) and TRBJ1-6; D is ambiguous. Trimming stripped 5 bases from V and 7 bases from J, with 12 bases between. This CDR3 comprises 14 residues. The germline CDR1 and CDR2 sequences are LGHDT and YNNKEL (reference sequence).

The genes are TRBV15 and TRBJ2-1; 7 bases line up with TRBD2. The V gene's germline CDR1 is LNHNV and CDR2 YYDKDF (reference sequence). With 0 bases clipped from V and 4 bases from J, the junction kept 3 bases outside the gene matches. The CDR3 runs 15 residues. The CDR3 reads CATSRDLAEYNEQFF. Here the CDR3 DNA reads TGTGCCACCAGCAGAGATCTAGCGGAATACAATGAGCAGTTCTTC.

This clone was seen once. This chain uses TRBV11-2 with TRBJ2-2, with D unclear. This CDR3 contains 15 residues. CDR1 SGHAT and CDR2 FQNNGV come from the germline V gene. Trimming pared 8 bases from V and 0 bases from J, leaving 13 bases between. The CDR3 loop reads CASGPSVANTGELFF. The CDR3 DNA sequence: TGTGCCAGCGGCCCGTCCGTCGCGAACACCGGGGAGCTGTTTTTT.

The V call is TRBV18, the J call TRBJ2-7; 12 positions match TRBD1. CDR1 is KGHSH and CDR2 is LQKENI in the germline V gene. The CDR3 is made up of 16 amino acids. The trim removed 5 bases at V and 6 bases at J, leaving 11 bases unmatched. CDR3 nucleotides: TGTGCCAGCTCAGCAGAGACCGGGACAGGGGGCCTCGAGCAGTACTTC. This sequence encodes CASSAETGTGGLEQYF.

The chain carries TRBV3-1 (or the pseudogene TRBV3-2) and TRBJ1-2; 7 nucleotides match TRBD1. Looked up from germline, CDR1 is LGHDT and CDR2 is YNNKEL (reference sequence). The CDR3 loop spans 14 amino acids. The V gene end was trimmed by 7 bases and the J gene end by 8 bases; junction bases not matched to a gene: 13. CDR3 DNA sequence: TGTGCCAGCACCCTCGCCGAGGGGGCAGGAGGCTACACCTTC. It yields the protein CASTLAEGAGGYTF.

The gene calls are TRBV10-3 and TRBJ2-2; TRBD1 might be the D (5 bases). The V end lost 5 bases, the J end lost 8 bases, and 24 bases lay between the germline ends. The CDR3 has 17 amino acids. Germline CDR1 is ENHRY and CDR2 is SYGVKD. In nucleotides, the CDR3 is TGTGCCATCAGTACGGACAAATTTTCGCGGAACGCGGGGGAGCTGTTTTTT. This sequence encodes CAISTDKFSRNAGELFF.

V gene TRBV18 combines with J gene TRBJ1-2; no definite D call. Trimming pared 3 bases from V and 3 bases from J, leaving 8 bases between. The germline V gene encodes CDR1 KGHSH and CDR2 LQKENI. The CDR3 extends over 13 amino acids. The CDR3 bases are TGTGCCAGCTCACCGCGGTCAGACTATGGCTACACCTTC. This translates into CASSPRSDYGYTF.

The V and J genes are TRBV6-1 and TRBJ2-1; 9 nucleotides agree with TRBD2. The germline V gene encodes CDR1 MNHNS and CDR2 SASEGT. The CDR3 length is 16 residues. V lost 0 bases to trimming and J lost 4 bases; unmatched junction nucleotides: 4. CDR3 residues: CASSEAIAGAYNEQFF. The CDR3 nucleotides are TGTGCCAGCAGTGAAGCCATAGCGGGAGCTTACAATGAGCAGTTCTTC.

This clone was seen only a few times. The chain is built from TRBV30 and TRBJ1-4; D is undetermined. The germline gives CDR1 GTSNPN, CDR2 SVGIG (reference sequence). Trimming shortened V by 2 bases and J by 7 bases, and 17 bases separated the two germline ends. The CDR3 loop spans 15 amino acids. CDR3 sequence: CAWSLALRRGEKLFF. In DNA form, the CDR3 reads TGTGCCTGGAGTCTTGCCCTCCGAAGAGGTGAAAAACTGTTTTTT.

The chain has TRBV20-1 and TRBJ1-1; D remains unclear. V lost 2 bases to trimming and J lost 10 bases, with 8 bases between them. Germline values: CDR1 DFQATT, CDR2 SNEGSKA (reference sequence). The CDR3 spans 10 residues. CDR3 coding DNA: TGCAGTGCTAGACAGAGGGCAGCTTTCTTT. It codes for CSARQRAAFF.

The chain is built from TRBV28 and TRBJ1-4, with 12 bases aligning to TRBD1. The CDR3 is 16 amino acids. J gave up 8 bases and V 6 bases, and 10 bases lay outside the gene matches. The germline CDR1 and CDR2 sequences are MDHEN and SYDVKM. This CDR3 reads CASRRGTGGVGEKLFF. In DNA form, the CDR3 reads TGTGCCAGCAGGAGAGGGACAGGGGGCGTCGGGGAAAAACTGTTTTTT.

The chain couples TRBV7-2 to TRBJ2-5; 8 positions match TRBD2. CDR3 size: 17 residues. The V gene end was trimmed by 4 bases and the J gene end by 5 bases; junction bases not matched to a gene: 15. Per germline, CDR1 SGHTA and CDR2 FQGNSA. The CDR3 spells CASSSFIGRGDEETQYF. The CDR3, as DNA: TGTGCCAGCAGCTCCTTCATCGGGCGGGGGGATGAGGAGACCCAGTACTTC. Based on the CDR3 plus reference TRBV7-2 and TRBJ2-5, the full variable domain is GAGVSQSPSNKVTEKGKDVELRCDPISGHTALYWYRQSLGQGLEFLIYFQGNSAPDKSGLPSDRFSAERTGGSVSTLTIQRTQQEDSAVYLCASSSFIGRGDEETQYFGPGTRLLVL.

The CDR3 here is CASSDSRGNAQYF. The DNA of the CDR3 is TGTGCCAGCAGTGACTCGCGGGGGAACGCGCAGTATTTT. The V gene is TRBV6-4, the J gene TRBJ2-3; 7 bases are a match to TRBD2. Germline loops: CDR1 MRHNA, CDR2 SNTAGT. The V and J ends lost 0 bases and 10 bases, in that order; junction bases with no gene match: 4. The CDR3 consists of 13 residues.